This entry lists 4 T cell receptor beta chains sequenced from one sample in a study of Ad26.COV2.S vaccination and SARS-CoV-2 variants. Treatment described: some 20 received Ad26.COV2.S at low or high dose, single or two shots; about 5 received placebo; per-sample allocation not given. Day 63 after the first vaccine or placebo injection was the time point for sampling. Method: immunoSEQ multiplex PCR; TCRdb's copy keeps in-frame clones and lacks some. The repertoire has about 680,000 clones, 80% to 90% of them found once; the top ten carry about 1.5%. Sequences were derived from peripheral blood, sampled in a trial of Ad26.COV2.S vaccine versus placebo. The source is a person aged 18-60 years who received the Ad26.COV2.S COVID-19 vaccine or a placebo.

The genes are TRBV5-1 and TRBJ2-1; D ambiguous. CDR1 and CDR2 (germline): SGHRS, YFSETQ. This CDR3 has 14 amino acids. V was clipped by 5 bases and J by 0 bases, with 9 bases between them. CDR3 sequence (DNA): TGCGCCAGCAGATTTTCCTACTCCTACAATGAGCAGTTCTTC. This gives the protein CASRFSYSYNEQFF. Complete variable domain (other parts from reference TRBV5-1 and TRBJ2-1): KAGVTQTPRYLIKTRGQQVTLSCSPISGHRSVSWYQQTPGQGLQFLFEYFSETQRNKGNFPGRFSGRQFSNSRSEMNVSTLELGDSALYLCASRFSYSYNEQFFGPGTRLTVL.

The CDR3 is CSVEWGGTHEQYF. CDR3 in DNA: TGCAGCGTTGAATGGGGGGGGACGCACGAGCAGTACTTC. The rearrangement links TRBV29-1 to TRBJ2-7; 7 bases are a match to TRBD2. CDR1 SQVTM and CDR2 ANQGSEA come from the germline V gene. J gave up 5 bases and V 2 bases, and 6 bases lay outside the gene matches. The CDR3 covers 13 residues.

The chain couples TRBV14 to TRBJ2-3, with D possibly matching TRBD2 (6 bases). CDR3 length: 13 residues. CDR1 and CDR2 (germline): SGHDN, FVKESK. Deletions cut 1 base from V and 6 bases from J, with 8 bases between. The CDR3 reads CASSQGRADTQYF. CDR3 DNA: TGTGCCAGCAGCCAAGGGAGGGCGGATACGCAGTATTTT.

In DNA form, the CDR3 reads TGTGCCAGCAGCTTCCACGCAGGGAACACCGGGGAGCTGTTTTTT. It specifies CASSFHAGNTGELFF. The rearrangement joins TRBV7-9 to TRBJ2-2; D remains ambiguous. Germline CDR1 SEHNR, CDR2 FQNEAQ (reference sequence). The V end was cut by 3 bases, the J end by 1 base, with 9 bases between. The CDR3 extends over 15 amino acids.